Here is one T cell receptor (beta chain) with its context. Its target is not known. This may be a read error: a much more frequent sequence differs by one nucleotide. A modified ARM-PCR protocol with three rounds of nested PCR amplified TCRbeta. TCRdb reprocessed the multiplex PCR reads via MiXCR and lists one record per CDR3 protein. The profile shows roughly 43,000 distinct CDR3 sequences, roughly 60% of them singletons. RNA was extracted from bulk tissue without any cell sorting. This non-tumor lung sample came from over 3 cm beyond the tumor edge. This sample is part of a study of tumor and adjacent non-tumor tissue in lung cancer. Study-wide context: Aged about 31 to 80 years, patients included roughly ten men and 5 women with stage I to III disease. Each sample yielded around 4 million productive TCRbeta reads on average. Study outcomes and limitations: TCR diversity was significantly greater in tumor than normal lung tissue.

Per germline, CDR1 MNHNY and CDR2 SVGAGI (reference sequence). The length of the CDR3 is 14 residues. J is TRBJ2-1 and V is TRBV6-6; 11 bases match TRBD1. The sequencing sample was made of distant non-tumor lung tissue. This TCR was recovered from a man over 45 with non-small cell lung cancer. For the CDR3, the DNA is TGTGCCAGCAGTACCGGGACAGGGGGAATTGAGCAGCTCTTC. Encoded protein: CASSTGTGGIEQLF.